Listed below are T cell receptor beta chains from one sample, sequenced in a study of T cell changes during pregnancy in multiple sclerosis. TCRdb's copy holds only in-frame clones and misses some; the assay was immunoSEQ multiplex PCR. The table lists 57,000 or so clones, 90% of them singletons. This material consisted of peripheral blood, taken in the third trimester of pregnancy. The receptor set was obtained from a female donor in good health, enrolled as a control in a pregnancy study. Each CDR3 is given with its conserved first and last residue. Each record gives: clone size, D gene, J gene, V gene, CDR3 DNA, CDR3 protein. The D gene is left open where the match is weak. A row's size may be missing; if present it is once, few, many or a size class.

few TRBD2 TRBJ2-2 TRBV27 TGTGCCAGCAGGCACCGCGGGCTAGCGGCAGGCACCGGGGAGCTGTTTTTT CASRHRGLAAGTGELFF
few TRBD1 TRBJ1-4 TRBV10-3 TGTGCCATCAGTGAGTCGATCGGGACAGGGGCGGAAAAACTGTTTTTT CAISESIGTGAEKLFF
NA TRBD2 TRBJ2-2 TRBV2 TGTGCCAGCAAGGGACTAGCGGGATCGGGGGAGCTGTTTTTT CASKGLAGSGELFF
NA NA TRBJ2-3 TRBV10-2 TGCGCCAGCAGTGAGGCAGGGTTCGGTACAGATACGCAGTATTTT CASSEAGFGTDTQYF
once NA TRBJ1-1 TRBV2 TGTGCCAGCAACGAACGTACGGGGGATAGTGAAGCTTTCTTT CASNERTGDSEAFF
NA NA TRBJ2-5 TRBV21-1 TGTGCCAGCAGCAAAGGGGCGTTTAGCGGGGGGGGCCTGGTTGAAGAGACCCAGTACTTC CASSKGAFSGGGLVEETQYF
NA TRBD1 TRBJ2-7 TRBV9 TGTGCCAGCAGCCCCCCGGGACAGGGAACTTGGCAGTACTTC CASSPPGQGTWQYF
NA NA TRBJ2-7 TRBV6-5 TGTGCCAGCAGTGGGACAAAAGACTACGAGCAGTACTTC CASSGTKDYEQYF
NA TRBD1 TRBJ1-1 TRBV19 TGTGCCAGTAGTATGGGCAGAGGGACAGGCACTGAAGCTTTCTTT CASSMGRGTGTEAFF
NA NA TRBJ2-7 TRBV21-1 TGTGCCAGCACCCCAGGCCGGCGGGATACTGGATCCTACGAGCAGTACTTC CASTPGRRDTGSYEQYF
NA TRBD2 TRBJ2-2 TRBV6-1 TGTGCCAGCAAGCGGGACTTCCCCACCGGGGAGCTGTTTTTT CASKRDFPTGELFF
NA TRBD1 TRBJ1-1 TRBV6-5 TGTGCCAGCACCAGGGGGATTTCGATGAACACTGAAGCTTTCTTT CASTRGISMNTEAFF
once NA TRBJ1-5 TRBV19 TGTGCCAGTAGTATTAGAATGATTAATCAGCCCCAGCATTTT CASSIRMINQPQHF
NA NA TRBJ1-6 TRBV2 TGTGCCAGCAGTGAGGCTGTCAACCTTAATTCACCCCTCCACTTT CASSEAVNLNSPLHF
NA TRBD2 TRBJ2-7 TRBV18 TGTGCCAGCTCACCACCGAGCGGGAGCTCCTACGAGCAGTACTTC CASSPPSGSSYEQYF
NA TRBD1 TRBJ1-6 TRBV19 TGTGCCAGTAGTAGGACAGGGCGTGACTCACCCCTCCACTTT CASSRTGRDSPLHF
NA NA TRBJ1-2 TRBV19 TGTGCCACCTCTCTAGAGATGAACTATGGCTACACCTTC CATSLEMNYGYTF
NA NA TRBJ2-7 TRBV9 TGTGCCAGCAGCGTAGACAACTACTACGAGCAGTACTTC CASSVDNYYEQYF
NA NA TRBJ2-7 TRBV10-3 TGTGCCATCAGTGACCCGGGAGCCCAAGTAGACGAGCAGTACTTC CAISDPGAQVDEQYF
NA NA TRBJ2-1 TRBV19 TGTGCCAGTAGTACGGCTACCGCGGATGAGCAGTTCTTC CASSTATADEQFF
once NA TRBJ2-5 TRBV21-1 TGTGCCAGCAGCAAAGCGCTTTATAGCCAAGAGACCCAGTACTTC CASSKALYSQETQYF
NA NA TRBJ2-7 TRBV15 TGTGCCACCAGCAGAGTCAGGGACACCTACGAGCAGTACTTC CATSRVRDTYEQYF
NA TRBD1 TRBJ1-6 TRBV6-5 TGTGCCAGCAATCTCGGGACAGATAATTCACCCCTCCACTTT CASNLGTDNSPLHF
few NA TRBJ1-5 TRBV29-1 TGCAGTGCTCCTGATTGCTATAGCAATCAGCCCCAGCATTTT CSAPDCYSNQPQHF
few TRBD1 TRBJ1-1 TRBV2 TGTGCCAGCAGTGAAGCGCGACAGGGTGAAGCTTTCTTT CASSEARQGEAFF
once TRBD2 TRBJ2-1 TRBV10-3 TGTGCCATCAGTGAGTCTGCGGGAGGCTCAAGACAACGTGAGCAGTTCTTC CAISESAGGSRQREQFF
NA NA TRBJ1-1 TRBV2 TGTGCCAGCAGTAGAGAGAACACTGAAGCTTTCTTT CASSRENTEAFF
NA TRBD2 TRBJ2-5 TRBV4-1 TGCGCCAGCAGCCAAGATGTTAGCGGGGCCTACCAAGAGACCCAGTACTTC CASSQDVSGAYQETQYF
NA TRBD1 TRBJ1-3 TRBV2 TGTGCCAGCAGTCACAGGGGTTCCTCTGGAAACACCATATATTTT CASSHRGSSGNTIYF